Shown below are 21 T cell receptor beta chains from a single sample sequenced in a study of blood T cell repertoires in COVID-19. Only in-frame clones appear in the TCRdb table, and some are missing; sequencing was by immunoSEQ multiplex PCR. The sample holds a few hundred thousand clones; over 75% are singletons and the top ten take around 7.8%. Sequencing was performed on peripheral blood. Source of these receptors: a woman aged 45-59 years who had recovered from COVID-19.

The chain employs TRBV19 and TRBJ1-5; D is undetermined. Germline CDR1 reads LNHDA; CDR2 reads SQIVND (reference sequence). The CDR3 length is 14 residues. Trimming took 3 bases from V and 3 from J, leaving 9 bases between them. The CDR3: CASSIALINQPQHF. The DNA for the CDR3 is TGTGCCAGTAGTATCGCCCTAATCAATCAGCCCCAGCATTTT.

The J gene is TRBJ2-7, the V gene TRBV6-5; 8 bases line up with TRBD1. This CDR3 is built from 14 residues. V lost 4 bases and J lost 2; bases outside the gene matches: 4. Germline loops: CDR1 MNHEY, CDR2 SVGAGI. CDR3 residues: CASSSDRETYEQYF. The CDR3 region has the DNA TGTGCCAGCAGTTCGGACAGGGAAACCTACGAGCAGTACTTC.

The genes are TRBV5-1 and TRBJ1-2, with no clear D. Germline lookup yields CDR1 SGHRS and CDR2 YFSETQ. Trimming pared 6 bases from V and 4 bases from J, leaving 16 bases between. There are 14 residues in the CDR3. The DNA of the CDR3 is TGCGCCAGCACCCTGTACGGGAGTCCCTATGGCTACACCTTC. It specifies CASTLYGSPYGYTF.

The chain is built from TRBV11-3 and TRBJ2-5; D not certain. Looked up from germline, CDR1 is SGHNT and CDR2 is YENEEA. The V end lost 4 bases, the J end lost 0 bases, and 12 bases lay between the germline ends. The CDR3 length is 15 residues. CDR3 region: CASSYPLTDQETQYF. CDR3 coding DNA: TGTGCCAGCAGCTACCCCCTAACAGACCAAGAGACCCAGTACTTC.

CDR3 nucleotides: TGCGCCAGCAGCCAAGGTCTCGATAGATCTAACTATGGCTACACCTTC. It encodes CASSQGLDRSNYGYTF. The chain recombines TRBV4-3 with TRBJ1-2; D is unresolved. Trimming removed 1 base at V and 0 bases at J, with 12 bases between. The CDR3 sequence is 16 residues long. Germline V gene lookup returns CDR1 LGHNA and CDR2 YSLEER.

Of note for this clone: Because the CDR3's place on the DNA is in doubt, the DNA is left out and the CDR3 is given as listed by TCRdb. The J gene is TRBJ1-5, the V gene TRBV6-6; the tabulated D call, TRBD1, remains unverified against the DNA. 15 amino acids form the CDR3, both terminal residues included. Germline CDR1 is MNHNY and CDR2 is SVGAGI (reference sequence). The CDR3 is CASSYSGQGNQPQHF.

The rearrangement uses TRBV4-1 and TRBJ1-2; D is unclear. The CDR3 covers 16 residues. V shed 1 base and J shed 8 bases, with 20 bases lying between them. CDR1 and CDR2 (germline): MGHRA, YSYEKL. CDR3 sequence: CASSQATIRFAGGYTF. CDR3 nucleotide sequence: TGCGCCAGCAGCCAAGCTACGATACGCTTCGCGGGAGGCTACACCTTC.

The chain is built from TRBV7-2 and TRBJ1-6, with D perhaps TRBD1 (6 bases). Looked up from germline, CDR1 is SGHTA and CDR2 is FQGNSA. This CDR3 has 13 residues. The V end was cut by 5 bases, the J end by 10 bases, with 12 bases between. As DNA, the CDR3 is TGTGCCAGCAGCACCCCAGGGGCCTCACCCCTCCACTTT. It specifies CASSTPGASPLHF.

At least ten counts were recorded for this clone. The chain recombines TRBV29-1 with TRBJ1-3; TRBD1 matches at 9 bases. V was clipped by 6 bases and J by 1 base; unmatched bases: 10. Per the germline V gene, CDR1 is SQVTM and CDR2 is ANQGSEA. This CDR3 contains 16 residues. DNA of the CDR3: TGCAGCGTGGAAAACAGGGGGCAATCTTCTGGAAACACCATATATTTT. Its translation is CSVENRGQSSGNTIYF.

The chain is built from TRBV7-2 and TRBJ1-5; 10 bases agree with TRBD1. Germline V gene lookup returns CDR1 SGHTA and CDR2 FQGNSA. The length of the CDR3 is 19 residues. V gave up 2 bases and J gave up 0 bases; unmatched junction bases: 10. The CDR3 region is CASSLIRDRGFFSNQPQHF. The CDR3 bases are TGTGCCAGCAGCTTAATCCGGGACAGGGGTTTTTTTAGCAATCAGCCCCAGCATTTT.

This chain connects TRBV28 to TRBJ2-5, with D possibly TRBD2 on 5 matching bases. Trimming took off 3 bases at V and 1 base at J, with 9 bases between the two ends. This CDR3 comprises 14 residues. CDR1 and CDR2 from the germline V gene are MDHEN and SYDVKM. CDR3 residues: CASSLGRGQETQYF. CDR3 DNA sequence: TGTGCCAGCAGTTTGGGTCGGGGCCAAGAGACCCAGTACTTC.

This sequence joins TRBV9 and TRBJ2-7, with D possibly matching TRBD2 (5 bases). Germline V gene data show CDR1 as SGDLS and CDR2 as YYNGEE. V was shortened by 0 bases and J by 0 bases, with 10 bases between the two germline ends. The CDR3 loop spans 15 amino acids. The CDR3 nucleotides read TGTGCCAGCAGCGTAGACATTGGGAGCTCCTACGAGCAGTACTTC. It translates to CASSVDIGSSYEQYF.

CDR3 residues: CASIQGAGNTEAFF. In DNA form, the CDR3 reads TGTGCCAGTATTCAGGGGGCTGGTAACACTGAAGCTTTCTTT. The chain joins TRBV19 to TRBJ1-1; TRBD1 matches 8 bases. The V gene end was trimmed by 7 bases and the J gene end by 2 bases; junction bases not matched to a gene: 6. Germline V CDR1 and CDR2: LNHDA, SQIVND (reference sequence). CDR3 length: 14 residues.

This clone was seen once. DNA of the CDR3: TGTGCCAGCCAGGGGGTCGGTAGACTAGAGAATGAGCAGTTCTTC. This codes for CASQGVGRLENEQFF. This sequence joins TRBV19 and TRBJ2-1; D perhaps matches TRBD1 (7 bases). This CDR3 region has 15 residues. Germline V gene sequence: CDR1 LNHDA, CDR2 SQIVND (reference sequence). The V gene lost 9 bases and the J gene lost 7 bases, with 22 bases spanning the gap. Drawing the rest from reference TRBV19 and TRBJ2-1, the complete variable domain is DGGITQSPKYLFRKEGQNVTLSCEQNLNHDAMYWYRQDPGQGLRLIYYSQIVNDFQKGDIAEGYSVSREKKESFPLTVTSAQKNPTAFYLCASQGVGRLENEQFFGPGTRLTVL.

In this sample, this clone turned up once. The rearrangement links TRBV9 to TRBJ2-4, with 8 bases identical to TRBD1. Trimming at V came to 3 bases and at J to 2 bases, leaving 10 bases not matched to a gene. The CDR3 covers 17 residues. The V gene's germline CDR1 is SGDLS and CDR2 YYNGEE. As DNA, the CDR3 is TGTGCCAGCAGCGCCGGGACAGGACGTGGGACCAAAAACATTCAGTACTTC. Translated, it gives CASSAGTGRGTKNIQYF.

V gene TRBV28 combines with J gene TRBJ1-2; D is unclear. Per the germline V gene, CDR1 is MDHEN and CDR2 is SYDVKM. The CDR3 runs 11 residues. Trimming cost V 1 base and J 13 bases, with 10 bases left between them. CDR3 amino acids: CASSLSKWATF. The CDR3 coding sequence is TGTGCCAGCAGTTTATCGAAGTGGGCCACCTTC.

This chain uses TRBV7-6 with TRBJ2-7; TRBD1 aligns across 9 bases. J was trimmed by 3 bases and V by 3 bases; bases with no gene match: 3. The germline gives CDR1 SGHVS, CDR2 FNYEAQ. The CDR3 loop spans 14 amino acids. The CDR3 sequence: CASSFGTGNYEQYF. The CDR3 DNA is TGTGCCAGCAGCTTTGGGACAGGGAACTACGAGCAGTACTTC.

The gene calls are TRBV2 and TRBJ1-5; D is unresolved. The CDR3 is 15 residues long. Trimming cost V 5 bases and J 3 bases, with 14 bases left between them. Germline loops: CDR1 SNHLY, CDR2 FYNNEI. The CDR3 DNA reads as TGTGCCAGCAGTCATTGGCCGGGGTTCAATCAGCCCCAGCATTTT. Translating it yields CASSHWPGFNQPQHF.

CDR3 region: CASSQDPLAGGEIHNEQFF. Written as DNA, the CDR3 is TGTGCCAGCAGCCAAGATCCTCTAGCGGGAGGGGAAATCCACAATGAGCAGTTCTTC. The gene calls are TRBV4-2 and TRBJ2-1; 12 bases align to TRBD2. CDR3 size: 19 residues. Trimming removed 0 bases from V and 5 bases from J; junction bases left unmatched: 11. Per the germline V gene, CDR1 is LGHNA and CDR2 is YNFKEQ.

V usage is TRBV28 and J usage is TRBJ2-2; TRBD1 agrees at 11 bases. The germline V gene has CDR1 MDHEN and CDR2 SYDVKM. This CDR3 spans 17 amino acids. Trimming at V came to 6 bases and at J to 3 bases, leaving 9 bases not matched to a gene. In DNA, the CDR3 is TGTGCCAGCAGGTGGACAGGGGGCAGAAAGTACACCGGGGAGCTGTTTTTT. This sequence encodes CASRWTGGRKYTGELFF. The full variable domain, its missing parts supplied by reference TRBV28 and TRBJ2-2, is DVKVTQSSRYLVKRTGEKVFLECVQDMDHENMFWYRQDPGLGLRLIYFSYDVKMKEKGDIPEGYSVSREKKERFSLILESASTNQTSMYLCASRWTGGRKYTGELFFGEGSRLTVL.

This clone was counted between two and nine times. The chain joins TRBV19 to TRBJ1-6; D unclear. The V end was cut by 4 bases, the J end by 6 bases, with 10 bases between. In germline, CDR1 is LNHDA, CDR2 SQIVND (reference sequence). The CDR3 is made up of 14 amino acids. Here the CDR3 DNA reads TGTGCCAGTAGTACCGCTAGCAGTAATTCACCCCTCCACTTT. This codes for CASSTASSNSPLHF. Combining the CDR3 with reference TRBV19 and TRBJ1-6 gives the whole variable domain DGGITQSPKYLFRKEGQNVTLSCEQNLNHDAMYWYRQDPGQGLRLIYYSQIVNDFQKGDIAEGYSVSREKKESFPLTVTSAQKNPTAFYLCASSTASSNSPLHFGNGTRLTVT.